The sequence of this TCR beta chain was determined in a study of blood T cell repertoires in COVID-19 (dated by TCRdb to about 2020). With respect to the entire study: Samples covering the acute and convalescent phases of COVID-19 were provided by collaborators in the United States, Italy and Spain. The prospective study material was composed of cDNA or gDNA derived from T cells, B-cell-depleted T cells, or PBMCs. The dataset comprised deeply sampled blood TCRbeta repertoires from subjects exposed to, actively infected with, or recovered from COVID-19. The repertoires were made available in a free public database intended to serve as a resource for research on the immune response to SARS-CoV-2. Samples came from the ongoing ImmuneRACE study (first 160 participants) plus 1,254 subjects from 6 global collaborators. Sample metadata almost always included a de-identified subject ID, COVID-19 status, age in years and sex. Where available, HLA class I and class II types were obtained from metadata supplied by the sample provider rather than from assay-based typing.

V sheds 4 bases and J sheds 4 bases, leaving 18 bases between their ends. CDR1 and CDR2, per the germline V gene, are SGHRS and YFSETQ. The CDR3 sequence holds 16 residues, the cysteine and phenylalanine included. Only the CDR3 part of the read is kept: 48 bases, read in frame from the first base. Points on this clone: The antigen it recognizes is unknown. No much larger clonotype is one base removed from it; base qualities were not supplied.

The full study reports these points: The quantity of clinical and demographic metadata differed by source and by participant and was supplied without curation.

TCRbeta CDR3 regions were amplified from genomic DNA by means of the immunoSEQ Assay, a bias-controlled multiplex PCR. Processing in the source paper ran as follows. The number of nucleated cells in each sample was estimated by amplification of reference gene primers within the assay. Sequence reads were collapsed and filtered to measure the absolute abundance of every unique TCRbeta CDR3 rearrangement. For each sample, productive Simpson clonality was calculated as the square root of Simpson's diversity index across productive rearrangements. Imported from immuneACCESS, the table was reduced by TCRdb to in-frame sequences with V and J called. These copies leave out some clones; in studies compared against another copy, an unresolved V gene accounts for under half, and the cause of the remainder is not known. V, J and clone size were drawn from that table, and D and trimming were deduced from the DNA. For this sample there are approximately 300,000 clones; over 75% appear just once. Together, the top ten hold about 4.3% of the sample.

Enrolling through a virtual design, the prospective study's participants ranged in age from roughly 18 to 89 years and lived across roughly 24 United States geographic areas. Cohort assignment in the prospective study relied on participant-reported clinical history from a screening survey and a study questionnaire. For ImmuneRACE Cohort 3, a participant was defined as recovered based on two consecutive negative NP/OP PCR tests, clearance by a healthcare professional, or resolution of symptoms. Mobile phlebotomists in the prospective study collected whole blood, serum and a nasopharyngeal or oropharyngeal swab from every participant. Additional blood draws and questionnaires over a roughly two-month period could optionally be provided by prospective study participants. Before DNA extraction, blood samples from the prospective study were shipped at room temperature or frozen.

Material for sequencing was PBMCs or T cells enriched from blood (not recorded which). The V and J segments used are TRBV5-1 and TRBJ1-3, with the D segment identity uncertain. The receptor was derived from a woman aged 25-40 years who had recovered from COVID-19. The CDR3 amino acid sequence is: CASSPLAGSGGNTIYF. In nucleotides, the sequence is TGCGCCAGCAGCCCTTTGGCGGGCAGCGGGGGAAACACCATATATTTT.